This T cell receptor (beta chain) was sequenced in a study of blood T cell repertoires in COVID-19. The CDR3 extends over 15 amino acids. Germline CDR1 is SGHTA and CDR2 is FQGNSA. V gave up 3 bases and J gave up 2 bases, with 13 bases separating them. Authors' analysis steps: For nucleated cells, counts were estimated from reference gene primer amplification. Assay: immunoSEQ multiplex PCR; the TCRdb copy retains only in-frame clones and omits some. V, J and clone size are taken as reported in that table, and D and trimming were inferred from the DNA itself. The table has 80,000 to 95,000 clones, roughly 90% seen once.

The J gene is TRBJ2-5, the V gene TRBV7-2; tentative D call: TRBD2 (6 bases). The origin of this receptor is a middle-aged man with active or convalescent COVID-19. The material sequenced was peripheral blood. For the CDR3, the DNA is TGTGCCAGCAGCTTGACCGGGACTTTACAAGAGACCCAGTACTTC. It codes for CASSLTGTLQETQYF.